This TCR beta chain was observed in a study of cytomegalovirus exposure and HLA in healthy donors. Study-wide results and caveats: The study labeled around 160 TCR beta chains cytomegalovirus-associated.

The repertoire was sequenced with immunoSEQ multiplex PCR; TCRdb's copy has only in-frame clones and lacks some. This sample has 300,000 to 450,000 clones, with approximately 90% found just once. The donors were in the roughly 120-subject validation cohort, distinct from the roughly 600-subject first cohort. This CDR3 comprises 13 residues. V was pared by 9 bases and J by 6 bases, with 8 bases of the junction left unmatched. Germline-derived CDR1 and CDR2 are LNHDA and SQIVND (reference sequence). A word on this clone: The antigen remains unidentified.

The genes are TRBV19 and TRBJ2-7; 10 bases match TRBD1. The sequence was obtained from a woman between 18 and 30 years old in good health and CMV-seronegative. The specimen was PBMCs. For the CDR3, the DNA is TGTGCCAGCAAGACAGGGGGCCCCTTCGAGCAGTACTTC. It encodes CASKTGGPFEQYF.